This T cell receptor beta chain originates from a study of control samples from healthy donors and cancer patients (dated by TCRdb to 2020 to 2022). As regards this clone: Its specific antigen is unknown. No base quality values were provided; no much bigger clone lies one nucleotide off.

The germline V gene sets CDR1 to SGHTA and CDR2 to FQGTGA. From the cysteine up to the phenylalanine, the CDR3 has a length of 11 residues. Just CDR3 DNA is preserved here, 33 bases in frame from base 1. Germline trimming amounts to 7 bases on V and 12 bases on J, with 5 as the count of junction bases outside the gene matches. The library was produced with the immunoSEQ multiplex PCR assay. The source is immuneACCESS, and TCRdb retained only in-frame sequences with V and J called. Part of the clones is not carried over; for the studies checked, unresolved V genes explain less than half of this, and the remainder is unexplained. A total of around 95,000 clones appear in this sample, 87% of them only once. The ten largest clonotypes hold 15% to 20% of the sample.

Specimen: blood. The TCR was taken from a woman aged 50 to 60 in good health. Recombination connected TRBV7-3 to TRBJ2-1; 8 bases in between match TRBD2. The DNA sequence reads TGTGCCAGCACTTCCGGGACTAGGCAGTTCTTC. Protein translation: CASTSGTRQFF.